This record covers a single T cell receptor delta chain. TCRdb fed the reads into CATT to redo clone calling. The table lists about 9,200 delta-chain clones, more than 20% of them singletons. The CDR3 totals 21 residues. V gave up 3 bases and J gave up 0 bases; unmatched junction bases: 10. CDR1 is GEAIGNYY, CDR2 EKD, per germline. These data are taken from a study of gamma-delta chains in newborns, infants, children. Study background: Microbial exposure reportedly drives polyclonal innate γδ T cell expansion after birth.

The J gene is TRDJ3, the V gene TRDV2; TRDD3 matches at 13 bases. This sequence was found in a child who was a newborn, infant or young child, either healthy, febrile or measles-vaccinated (not recorded which). The sample consisted of blood. The CDR3: CACDPVLGDTGNSWDTRQMFF. CDR3 DNA sequence: TGTGCCTGTGACCCCGTACTGGGGGATACGGGGAACTCCTGGGACACCCGACAGATGTTTTTC.